These T cell receptor beta chains were read from a single sample in a study of T cells in Graves' hyperthyroidism and ophthalmopathy. One entry per CDR3 protein results from TCRdb running MiXCR on the multiplex PCR reads. Among around 530,000 distinct CDR3 sequences listed, more than 15% were seen once. The specimen was blood. All receptors come from a woman between 18 and 29 years old with Graves' ophthalmopathy. Both conserved end residues are part of each CDR3. D genes are given only for firm matches. Clone size is stated in some rows and not others, as once, few, many or a class when expanded.

-	many	TRBV12-5	TRBJ2-1	TGTGCTAGTGCGTGGGGGCCCAATGAGCAGTTCTTC	CASAWGPNEQFF
-	many	TRBV20-1	TRBJ2-5	TGCAGTGCTAGCCAGGACGGAAGGGCGACCCAGTACTTC	CSASQDGRATQYF
TRBD2	-	TRBV6-5	TRBJ2-2	TGTGCCAGCAGTTACTCTCTAGCGGGAGGAAAGTACACCGGGGAGCTGTTTTTT	CASSYSLAGGKYTGELFF
-	few	TRBV29-1	TRBJ1-1	TGCAGCGTTGAAGATCCACGGGAGCACACTGAAGCTTTCTTT	CSVEDPREHTEAFF
-	-	TRBV9	TRBJ1-2	TGTGCCAGCAGCGATGGGGGGCAGGGCTATGGCTACACCTTC	CASSDGGQGYGYTF
TRBD1	many	TRBV2	TRBJ2-5	TGTGCCAGCAGTGATACCTTACAGGGGTTCAAAGAGACCCAGTACTTC	CASSDTLQGFKETQYF
-	few	TRBV19	TRBJ1-5	TGTGCCAGTAGTATGGAGGGGTGGCAGCCCCAGCATTTT	CASSMEGWQPQHF
TRBD2	few	TRBV27	TRBJ2-7	TGTGCCAGCAGCAACCCAGGGACTAGCGGCTACGAGCAGTACTTC	CASSNPGTSGYEQYF
TRBD2	many	TRBV3-1	TRBJ2-7	TGTGCCAGCAGCCAAGTACTAGCGGGAGGGCCCAACGAGCAGTACTTC	CASSQVLAGGPNEQYF
-	many	TRBV9	TRBJ2-5	TGTGCCAGCAGCGTAGGAGGCCCTTTAGAGACCCAGTACTTC	CASSVGGPLETQYF
TRBD1	many	TRBV28	TRBJ1-5	TGTGCCGCCCAGACAGGGACGGACAATCAGCCCCAGCATTTT	CAAQTGTDNQPQHF
TRBD2	many	TRBV12-3/TRBV12-4	TRBJ2-1	TGTGCCAGCAGGTTGGCTGGACTAGCGGGAGTGGGGGAGCAGTTCTTC	CASRLAGLAGVGEQFF
TRBD2	-	TRBV9	TRBJ2-5	TGTGCCAGCAGCACCCGCGAGGGGAGGGTGATGGAGACCCAGTACTTC	CASSTREGRVMETQYF
-	-	TRBV4-3	TRBJ1-2	TGCGCCAGCAGCCACTGGACGGAAAACTATGGCTACACCTTC	CASSHWTENYGYTF
TRBD1	many	TRBV7-6	TRBJ2-7	TGTGCCAGCAGCCAACGCGGGACAGGGATCTACGAGCAGTACTTC	CASSQRGTGIYEQYF
-	-	TRBV25-1	TRBJ2-7	TGTGCCAGCAGTCGTTACGGGGACGAGCAGTACTTC	CASSRYGDEQYF
TRBD1	many	TRBV19	TRBJ1-1	TGTGCCAGTAGTATTAGTAACAGGGGGGCCACTGAAGCTTTCTTT	CASSISNRGATEAFF
TRBD2	many	TRBV2	TRBJ2-1	TGTGCCAGCAGCCTAAAGATAGCGGGAGAGCAGTTCTTC	CASSLKIAGEQFF
TRBD1	-	TRBV6-1	TRBJ1-1	TGTGCCAGCAGAGCCCAGGGGGCAACTGAAGCTTTCTTT	CASRAQGATEAFF
-	many	TRBV6-5	TRBJ2-5	TGTGCCAGCAGTTACTCGAATGTTGCGGGATACCAAGAGACCCAGTACTTC	CASSYSNVAGYQETQYF
-	many	TRBV7-8	TRBJ2-3	TGTGCCAGCAGCTTAGAGGGGGGGGGAGATACGCAGTATTTT	CASSLEGGGDTQYF
-	many	TRBV2	TRBJ2-1	TGTGCCAGCAGGCCAGGGGTAATTTTTTACAATGAGCAGTTCTTC	CASRPGVIFYNEQFF
-	many	TRBV28	TRBJ1-1	TGTGCCAGCGACCAAATGAACACTGAAGCTTTCTTT	CASDQMNTEAFF
-	many	TRBV4-1	TRBJ2-7	TGCGCCAGCAGCCAAGGAAACTGGAGGGTATCATCCGAGCAGTACTTC	CASSQGNWRVSSEQYF
-	-	TRBV24-1	TRBJ1-5	TGTGCCACCAGTGACCGGGACTTGGATAGGCCCCAGCATTTT	CATSDRDLDRPQHF
TRBD2	few	TRBV25-1	TRBJ2-1	TGTGCCAGCAGCCCAGGGAGCGGGGTCCTCTCCTACAATGAGCAGTTCTTC	CASSPGSGVLSYNEQFF
TRBD1	many	TRBV24-1	TRBJ1-1	TGTGCCACCAGTGAGGGAGGGGGCTTGAACACTGAAGCTTTCTTT	CATSEGGGLNTEAFF
-	many	TRBV7-3	TRBJ1-1	TGTGCCAGCAGCTTAACAGGGGCAGTCATGAACACTGAAGCTTTCTTT	CASSLTGAVMNTEAFF
TRBD2	few	TRBV7-3	TRBJ2-1	TGTGCCAGCAGCTTAAGGCTAGCGGACGTAGATGAGCAGTTCTTC	CASSLRLADVDEQFF
TRBD1	many	TRBV3-1	TRBJ1-1	TGTGCCAGCAGCGAATTGGGACAGGGAGAGGAAGCTTTCTTT	CASSELGQGEEAFF
TRBD1	-	TRBV6-1	TRBJ1-3	TGTGCCAGCAGTAACGTACAGGGGGCTGACTCTGGAAACACCATATATTTT	CASSNVQGADSGNTIYF
-	-	TRBV11-3	TRBJ1-1	TGTGCCAGCAGCTACGGAAACACTGAAGCTCTCTTT	CASSYGNTEALF
-	many	TRBV3-1	TRBJ1-1	TGTGCCAGCAGCCAAGTGGGGGTGAACACTGAAGCTTTCTTT	CASSQVGVNTEAFF
-	many	TRBV18	TRBJ1-1	TGTGCCAGCTCCTCCAGGGGACGGGACACTGAAGCTTTCTTT	CASSSRGRDTEAFF
-	many	TRBV28	TRBJ2-5	TGTGCCAGCAGTTTATTAACAGAGACCCAGTACTTC	CASSLLTETQYF
TRBD1	-	TRBV4-1	TRBJ2-5	TGCGCCAGCAGCCCCCTGGGACAGGGTGAGACCCAGTACTTC	CASSPLGQGETQYF
-	few	TRBV30	TRBJ2-1	TGTGCTCGGACTTCTTACAATGAGCAGTTCTTC	CARTSYNEQFF
-	-	TRBV6-1	TRBJ1-5	TGTGCCAGCACCCTTGTTAGCAATCAGCCCCAGCATTTT	CASTLVSNQPQHF
TRBD1	few	TRBV6-1	TRBJ2-4	TGTGCCAGCAGTGAATTCCAGGGGGTCTCCAAAAACATTCAGTACTTC	CASSEFQGVSKNIQYF
TRBD1	few	TRBV18	TRBJ2-2	TGTGCCAGCTCACCACGAATATCCGGGACAGTTAACACCGGGGAGCTGTTTTTT	CASSPRISGTVNTGELFF
TRBD1	-	TRBV5-6	TRBJ2-7	TGTGCCAGCAGCTGGGGGACAGGGAGCTCCTACGAGCAGTACTTC	CASSWGTGSSYEQYF
-	many	TRBV30	TRBJ2-1	TGTGCCTGGAGTGTACTGAGGAACAATGAGCAGTTCTTC	CAWSVLRNNEQFF
TRBD2	many	TRBV3-1	TRBJ2-1	TGTGCCAGCAGCCCTAGCGGGGGGGCCGGTAATGAGCAGTTCTTC	CASSPSGGAGNEQFF
-	few	TRBV5-6	TRBJ1-6	TGTGCCAGCAGCTTGACAGGGAATTCACCCCTCCACTTT	CASSLTGNSPLHF
-	-	TRBV7-2	TRBJ1-2	TGTGCCAGCAGCCAGGGACAACCCCCCACCTATGGCTACACCTTC	CASSQGQPPTYGYTF
TRBD1	-	TRBV28	TRBJ1-2	TGTGCCAGCAGTTTCGGGACAGCCTCATATGGCTACACCTTC	CASSFGTASYGYTF
-	many	TRBV28	TRBJ2-3	TGTGCCAGCACCGACCAGCGACACGACACAGATACGCAGTATTTT	CASTDQRHDTDTQYF
-	-	TRBV30	TRBJ1-5	TGTGCCTGGAGTGGGGGGTCTTGGGATCAGCCCCAGCATTTT	CAWSGGSWDQPQHF
-	many	TRBV7-2	TRBJ1-6	TGTGCCAGCAGCTTCGGTTCACCCCTCCACTTT	CASSFGSPLHF